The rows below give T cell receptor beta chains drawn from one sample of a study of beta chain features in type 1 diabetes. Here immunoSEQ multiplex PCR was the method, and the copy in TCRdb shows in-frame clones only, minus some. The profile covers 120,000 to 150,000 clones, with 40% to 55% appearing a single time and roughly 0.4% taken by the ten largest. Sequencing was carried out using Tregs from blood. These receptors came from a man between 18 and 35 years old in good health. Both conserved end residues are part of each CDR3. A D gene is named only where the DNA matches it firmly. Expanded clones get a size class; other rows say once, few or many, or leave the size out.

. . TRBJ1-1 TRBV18 TGTGCCAGCTCACCTACATCAGGCACTGAAGCTTTCTTT CASSPTSGTEAFF
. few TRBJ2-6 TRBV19 TGTGCCAGTAGTATGTTATCTGGGGCCAACGTCCTGACTTTC CASSMLSGANVLTF
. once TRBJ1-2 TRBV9 TGTGCCAGCAGCGTAGAGGTCGACTTCAACTATGGCTACACCTTC CASSVEVDFNYGYTF
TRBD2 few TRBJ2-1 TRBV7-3 TGTGCCAGCAGCTTAGCTAGCGGGAGAACATCCTACAATGAGCAGTTCTTC CASSLASGRTSYNEQFF
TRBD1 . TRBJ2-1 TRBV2 TGTGCCAGCCTTCGGGACAGCAATGAGCAGTTCTTC CASLRDSNEQFF
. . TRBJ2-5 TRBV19 TGTGCCAGTAGTTTTGTCCTCCAAGAGACCCAGTACTTC CASSFVLQETQYF
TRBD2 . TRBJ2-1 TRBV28 TGTGCCAGCGGAATAGCGGGGGGGAGCTCCTACAATGAGCAGTTCTTC CASGIAGGSSYNEQFF
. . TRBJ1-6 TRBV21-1 TGTGCCAGCAGCGAGACAGGGATTGAGGATTCACCCCTCCACTTT CASSETGIEDSPLHF
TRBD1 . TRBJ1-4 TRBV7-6 TGTGCCAGCAGCCCACTGGGACAGCCGAATGAAAAACTGTTTTTT CASSPLGQPNEKLFF
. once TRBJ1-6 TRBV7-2 TGTGCCAGCCGACAGGATCCTAATTCACCCCTCCACTTT CASRQDPNSPLHF
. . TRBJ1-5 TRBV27 TGTGCCAGCAGTATCAGAGGGAGGAATCAGCCCCAGCATTTT CASSIRGRNQPQHF
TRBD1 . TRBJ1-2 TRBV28 TGTGCCAGCCGTTGGGCAGGGGGGCCGGGCTATGGCTACACCTTC CASRWAGGPGYGYTF